This TCR beta chain was captured in a study of control samples from healthy donors and cancer patients. Measured with immunoSEQ multiplex PCR; TCRdb has only the in-frame clones, and not every one. This sample yields 40,000 to 60,000 clones, of which 85% to 90% are seen a single time; roughly 42% belongs to the top ten. The CDR3 is made up of 15 amino acids. With 0 bases removed from V and 5 bases from J, the gap between germline ends came to 14 bases. From germline, CDR1 is SGHRS and CDR2 YFSETQ. Regarding this clone: This CDR3 is also generated by other DNA sequences in the sample.

The sequence was collected from a man aged 50-60 years with head and neck cancer. The rearrangement uses TRBV5-1 and TRBJ1-1, with a tentative D call TRBD1 (5 bases). The sequencing sample was made of PBMCs. DNA of the CDR3: TGCGCCAGCAGCTTGGGGCCTGCGGGGGGGACTGAAGCTTTCTTT. Translating it yields CASSLGPAGGTEAFF.